This is a list of T cell receptor beta chains from one sample in a study of blood T cell repertoires in COVID-19. Using immunoSEQ multiplex PCR, the repertoire was profiled, and TCRdb retains in-frame clones only, with some absent. Counted here are 65,000 to 75,000 clones, 65% to 90% occurring once; the ten biggest clones make up 35% to 50%. Sequencing was carried out using peripheral blood. Source of these receptors: an elderly man with acute or convalescent COVID-19. Both conserved end residues are part of each CDR3. D genes are given only for firm matches. Part of the rows lack a size; the others show once, few, many or a class for expanded clones.

v_gene: TRBV28
abundance: .
j_gene: TRBJ1-2
d_gene: TRBD1
CDR3nt: TGTGCCAGCAGGCAGGGGGGTGGCTATGGCTACACCTTC
CDR3aa: CASRQGGGYGYTF

v_gene: TRBV19
abundance: .
j_gene: TRBJ2-7
d_gene: TRBD1
CDR3nt: TGTGCCAGTAGGGGGACAGGGGTCCACGAGCAGTACTTC
CDR3aa: CASRGTGVHEQYF

v_gene: TRBV11-3
abundance: .
j_gene: TRBJ2-7
d_gene: TRBD1
CDR3nt: TGTGCCAGCAGCCTGGGACAGGGATCCAACGAGCAGTACTTC
CDR3aa: CASSLGQGSNEQYF

v_gene: TRBV15
abundance: .
j_gene: TRBJ1-5
d_gene: TRBD1
CDR3nt: TGTGCCACCAGCATAGGGGACAGGGTTTTTCGGAATCAGCCCCAGCATTTT
CDR3aa: CATSIGDRVFRNQPQHF

v_gene: TRBV7-9
abundance: .
j_gene: TRBJ2-3
d_gene: .
CDR3nt: TGTGCCAGCAGCACAGACATTAGCACAGATACGCAGTATTTT
CDR3aa: CASSTDISTDTQYF

v_gene: TRBV25-1
abundance: .
j_gene: TRBJ2-2
d_gene: .
CDR3nt: TGTGCCAGCCAGTGGGGGGGCCGCGACACCGGGGAGCTGTTTTTT
CDR3aa: CASQWGGRDTGELFF

v_gene: TRBV28
abundance: .
j_gene: TRBJ2-1
d_gene: TRBD2
CDR3nt: TGTGCCAGCACCCGGGGGGGCTCAAATGAGCAGTTCTTC
CDR3aa: CASTRGGSNEQFF

v_gene: TRBV7-2
abundance: .
j_gene: TRBJ2-3
d_gene: .
CDR3nt: TGTGCCAGCAGCTTAGTAACCGCTAACACAGATACGCAGTATTTT
CDR3aa: CASSLVTANTDTQYF

v_gene: TRBV6-5
abundance: .
j_gene: TRBJ2-4
d_gene: TRBD2
CDR3nt: TGTGCCAGCAGACTAGCGGGGGGGGGAAACATTCAGTACTTC
CDR3aa: CASRLAGGGNIQYF

v_gene: TRBV19
abundance: once
j_gene: TRBJ1-6
d_gene: .
CDR3nt: TGTGCCAGTAGTCAGGGTAGTGAAAATTCACCCCTCCACTTT
CDR3aa: CASSQGSENSPLHF

v_gene: TRBV28
abundance: .
j_gene: TRBJ2-1
d_gene: .
CDR3nt: TGTGCCAGCAGTTTAACTACTAGTGAGCAGTTCTTC
CDR3aa: CASSLTTSEQFF

v_gene: TRBV6-5
abundance: .
j_gene: TRBJ1-4
d_gene: TRBD1
CDR3nt: TGTGCCAGCAGTCCGCGACAGGGGGCACGTGTTAAACTGTTTTTT
CDR3aa: CASSPRQGARVKLFF

v_gene: TRBV6-6
abundance: once
j_gene: TRBJ1-6
d_gene: .
CDR3nt: TGTGCCAGCACTACCTGGGCAGGGTCCTATAATTCACCCCTCCACTTT
CDR3aa: CASTTWAGSYNSPLHF

v_gene: TRBV19
abundance: .
j_gene: TRBJ1-5
d_gene: .
CDR3nt: TGTGCCAGTAGTATCCCCCCAGGGCATAGGCAGCCCCAGCATTTT
CDR3aa: CASSIPPGHRQPQHF

v_gene: TRBV3-1/TRBV3-2
abundance: .
j_gene: TRBJ2-6
d_gene: .
CDR3nt: TGTGCCAGCAGCGAGCGACAGGTTCCTTACGGGGCCAACGTCCTGACTTTC
CDR3aa: CASSERQVPYGANVLTF

v_gene: TRBV7-9
abundance: .
j_gene: TRBJ2-3
d_gene: .
CDR3nt: TGTGCCAGCAGGTCGGAGACTTTCTCTTCGTGGGGCACAGATACGCAGTATTTT
CDR3aa: CASRSETFSSWGTDTQYF

v_gene: TRBV5-1
abundance: .
j_gene: TRBJ1-3
d_gene: TRBD1
CDR3nt: TGCGCCAGCACCCTACTGCCGGACAGGGTTCGTGGAAACACCATATATTTT
CDR3aa: CASTLLPDRVRGNTIYF